Presented here are 27 T cell receptor beta chains from one specimen sequenced in a study of T cell repertoires in cytomegalovirus infection. MiXCR, applied by TCRdb to the reads, yields one record per CDR3 protein. The sample records roughly 200,000 distinct CDR3 sequences, about a tenth being singletons. The sample taken for sequencing was PBMCs. The receptor set was obtained from a human donor in good health (CMV status not recorded). Some clones in this sample may be carry-over from other donors' samples.

The chain carries TRBV20-1 and TRBJ2-7; no clear D gene. CDR3 length: 14 amino acids. Germline-derived CDR1 and CDR2 are DFQATT and SNEGSKA (reference sequence). Trimming left V 3 bases short and J 5 bases short, with 17 bases between. This chain's CDR3 is CSASGRVAVNEQYF. The CDR3 DNA is TGCAGTGCTAGCGGCCGAGTGGCGGTTAACGAGCAGTACTTC.

This clonotype was counted at least ten times. The rearrangement links TRBV6-1 to TRBJ2-1, with 11 nucleotides matching TRBD2. With 8 bases clipped from V and 5 bases from J, the junction kept 8 bases outside the gene matches. The CDR3 has 15 residues. Germline CDR1 is MNHNS and CDR2 is SASEGT. The CDR3 DNA is TGTGCCAGCGTGGTAGCGGGAGGGATTCACAATGAGCAGTTCTTC. Its protein is CASVVAGGIHNEQFF.

This clonotype occurred many times. The chain has TRBV4-1 and TRBJ1-2; no clear D. The length of the CDR3 is 16 residues. CDR1 and CDR2 from the germline V gene are MGHRA and YSYEKL. Trimming took off 1 base at V and 4 bases at J, with 16 bases between the two ends. The CDR3 sequence: CASSQVFPGPPYGYTF. The CDR3 bases are TGCGCCAGCAGCCAAGTCTTTCCCGGCCCACCCTATGGCTACACCTTC.

The chain recombines TRBV20-1 with TRBJ1-1, with D tentatively TRBD1 (6 bases). V was pared by 4 bases and J by 4 bases, with 10 bases between. This CDR3 contains 12 residues. Germline V gives CDR1 DFQATT, CDR2 SNEGSKA (reference sequence). The chain's CDR3 is CSANRQVTEAFF. CDR3 sequence (DNA): TGCAGTGCTAACCGACAGGTCACTGAAGCTTTCTTT.

The V and J genes are TRBV11-2 and TRBJ2-1, with 7 bases identical to TRBD1. V shed 7 bases, J shed 0 bases, and the junction held 9 bases outside the gene matches. Germline values: CDR1 SGHAT, CDR2 FQNNGV. CDR3 size: 16 residues. The DNA of the CDR3 is TGTGCCAGCATGGATGGACAGGTCGGCTCCTACAATGAGCAGTTCTTC. It yields the protein CASMDGQVGSYNEQFF.

This clonotype occurred many times. The chain carries TRBV7-9 and TRBJ1-4, with D possibly TRBD1 on 5 matching bases. The CDR3 totals 12 residues. Germline V gene lookup returns CDR1 SEHNR and CDR2 FQNEAQ (reference sequence). Trimming took 7 bases from V and 8 from J, leaving 11 bases between them. For the CDR3, the DNA is TGTGCCAGCACCGGGACTGCCGAAAAACTGTTTTTT. It codes for CASTGTAEKLFF.

This clonotype was observed a handful of times. The rearrangement joins TRBV7-9 to TRBJ2-3; 12 bases map to TRBD2. Per the germline V gene, CDR1 is SEHNR and CDR2 is FQNEAQ (reference sequence). The ends lost 2 bases at V and 4 bases at J; junction bases unmatched: 1. The length of the CDR3 is 15 residues. CDR3 bases: TGTGCCAGCAGCTTACTAGCGGGAGGGCCAGATACGCAGTATTTT. It translates to CASSLLAGGPDTQYF.

This clonotype was counted many times. The chain joins TRBV10-3 to TRBJ1-1; D gene unclear. Trimming shortened V by 2 bases and J by 8 bases, and 6 bases separated the two germline ends. Germline V lookup: CDR1 ENHRY, CDR2 SYGVKD. There are 11 residues in the CDR3. The CDR3 DNA reads as TGTGCCATCAGTGAGCGGAGGGAAGCTTTCTTT. This sequence encodes CAISERREAFF.

There are many counts of this clonotype. The rearrangement uses TRBV6-1 and TRBJ2-1; D is possibly TRBD2 (5 bases). Looked up from germline, CDR1 is MNHNS and CDR2 is SASEGT. The CDR3 loop spans 14 amino acids. The V end was cut by 5 bases, the J end by 0 bases, with 8 bases between. The DNA for the CDR3 is TGTGCCAGCAGTAGAGCGGACTCCTACAATGAGCAGTTCTTC. It codes for CASSRADSYNEQFF.

This clonotype has a count of ten or more. The V call is TRBV6-5, the J call TRBJ1-2, with D uncertain. Germline lookup yields CDR1 MNHEY and CDR2 SVGAGI. Trimming cost V 2 bases and J 2 bases, with 12 bases left between them. The CDR3 totals 15 residues. Written as DNA, the CDR3 is TGTGCCAGCAGTTACACGGACGGCCGAAACTATGGCTACACCTTC. Translating it yields CASSYTDGRNYGYTF.

This rearrangement joins TRBV28 to TRBJ2-1, with 12 bases identical to TRBD2. Trimming took 4 bases from V and 0 from J; bases not matched to a gene: 22. Germline V gives CDR1 MDHEN, CDR2 SYDVKM. CDR3 length equals 23 residues. The CDR3 sequence: CASSSPPSGLAGKILRSYNEQFF. The CDR3 DNA follows: TGTGCCAGCAGTTCCCCCCCATCCGGACTAGCGGGAAAAATCCTCCGCTCCTACAATGAGCAGTTCTTC. The whole variable domain, filled in from reference TRBV28 and TRBJ2-1, reads DVKVTQSSRYLVKRTGEKVFLECVQDMDHENMFWYRQDPGLGLRLIYFSYDVKMKEKGDIPEGYSVSREKKERFSLILESASTNQTSMYLCASSSPPSGLAGKILRSYNEQFFGPGTRLTVL.

This clonotype was detected ten times or more. The chain uses TRBV12-3 or TRBV12-4 and TRBJ1-1; D gene ambiguous. Deletions cut 6 bases from V and 4 bases from J, with 12 bases between. The CDR3 length is 13 residues. CDR3: CASRLEMGTEAFF. CDR3 coding DNA: TGTGCCAGCAGACTAGAGATGGGCACTGAAGCTTTCTTT.

This clonotype was seen repeatedly, ten times or more. The rearrangement links TRBV7-8 to TRBJ2-2; 14 bases align to TRBD2. This CDR3 has 18 amino acids. J lost 5 bases, V lost 3 bases, and 8 bases had no gene match. Germline CDR1 is SGHVS and CDR2 is FQNEAQ. The CDR3 DNA sequence: TGTGCCAGCAGCTTCGGACTAGCGGGAGGCCCGCAGACCGGGGAGCTGTTTTTT. Translated, it gives CASSFGLAGGPQTGELFF. Looking up the rest from reference TRBV7-8 and TRBJ2-2 gives the full variable domain: GAGVSQSPRYKVAKRGQDVALRCDPISGHVSLFWYQQALGQGPEFLTYFQNEAQLDKSGLPSDRFFAERPEGSVSTLKIQRTQQEDSAVYLCASSFGLAGGPQTGELFFGEGSRLTVL.

In this sample, this clonotype turned up many times. The V gene is TRBV7-8, the J gene TRBJ1-4; D might be TRBD1 (6 bases). V was shortened by 7 bases and J by 7 bases, with 19 bases between the two germline ends. CDR1 and CDR2 from the germline V gene are SGHVS and FQNEAQ. This CDR3 region has 15 residues. CDR3 bases: TGTGCCAGCACCCAGCGAGGGGGGGCTACTGAAAAACTGTTTTTT. Its translation: CASTQRGGATEKLFF.

The table lists this clonotype with a few counts. This chain's CDR3 is CASSKTGYNEQFF. The CDR3 bases are TGTGCCAGCAGTAAAACGGGGTACAATGAGCAGTTCTTC. The rearrangement uses TRBV28 and TRBJ2-1, with D possibly being TRBD2 (5 bases). The V and J ends lost 5 bases and 4 bases respectively, with 9 bases between them. The CDR3 consists of 13 residues. Germline loops: CDR1 MDHEN, CDR2 SYDVKM.

This clonotype was seen ten or more times. The rearrangement uses TRBV11-2 and TRBJ1-1; D remains unclear. Germline lookup yields CDR1 SGHAT and CDR2 FQNNGV. V lost 2 bases to trimming and J lost 0 bases, with 13 bases between them. CDR3 size: 16 residues. Here the CDR3 reads CASSLIAAPMNTEAFF. The CDR3 DNA sequence: TGTGCCAGCAGCTTAATAGCAGCACCTATGAACACTGAAGCTTTCTTT.

As for this clonotype: A much more abundant neighbour one base away suggests this may be a read error. This chain joins TRBV9 and TRBJ1-1; D is unclear. The CDR3 length is 14 residues. Germline V gene lookup returns CDR1 SGDLS and CDR2 YYNGEE. In nucleotides, the CDR3 is TGTCCCAGCAGCGTAGCAGGTGCAAACACTGAAGCTTTCTTT. Protein product: CPSSVAGANTEAFF.

This clonotype was counted at least ten times. The chain links TRBV7-2 to TRBJ2-7; TRBD2 matches 10 bases. With 0 bases clipped from V and 6 bases from J, the junction kept 5 bases outside the gene matches. Germline V gene sequence: CDR1 SGHTA, CDR2 FQGNSA. This CDR3 comprises 15 residues. CDR3 loop: CASSLAGLATAEQYF. In nucleotides, the CDR3 is TGTGCCAGCAGCTTAGCGGGACTAGCGACTGCCGAGCAGTACTTC. Supplemented by reference TRBV7-2 and TRBJ2-7, the full variable domain reads GAGVSQSPSNKVTEKGKDVELRCDPISGHTALYWYRQSLGQGLEFLIYFQGNSAPDKSGLPSDRFSAERTGGSVSTLTIQRTQQEDSAVYLCASSLAGLATAEQYFGPGTRLTVT.

The sample holds many counts of this clonotype. The gene calls are TRBV14 and TRBJ2-1; a weak D match, TRBD2 (6 bases). This CDR3 has 17 residues. V lost 2 bases, J lost 9 bases, and 23 bases lay in between. Per germline, CDR1 SGHDN and CDR2 FVKESK. This CDR3 reads CASSQHLTSMDSGEQFF. In DNA, the CDR3 is TGTGCCAGCAGCCAACATCTCACTAGCATGGACTCCGGTGAGCAGTTCTTC.

The rearrangement joins TRBV11-2 to TRBJ2-5, with D uncertain. V was cut by 3 bases and J by 4 bases, with 6 bases left in between. This CDR3 comprises 12 residues. The germline CDR1 and CDR2 sequences are SGHAT and FQNNGV. Written as DNA, the CDR3 is TGTGCCAGCAGCTTCGTCTCAGAGACCCAGTACTTC. As protein: CASSFVSETQYF.

The rearrangement uses TRBV15 and TRBJ1-1; D may be TRBD1 (5 bases). Deletions cut 3 bases from V and 9 bases from J, with 11 bases between. Germline CDR1 and CDR2: LNHNV and YYDKDF (reference sequence). The CDR3 spans 12 residues. In DNA form, the CDR3 reads TGTGCCACCAGCAGGGTCATGGGGCAAGCTTTCTTT. Its protein is CATSRVMGQAFF.

This clonotype was counted a few times. The chain carries TRBV20-1 and TRBJ2-3; TRBD2 agrees at 7 bases. CDR3 size: 15 residues. Trimming cost V 2 bases and J 3 bases; bases outside gene matches: 8. Germline CDR1 is DFQATT and CDR2 is SNEGSKA (reference sequence). The CDR3 coding sequence is TGCAGTGCTAGACCCTCAGGGAGGGCGACAGATACGCAGTATTTT. It translates to CSARPSGRATDTQYF.

This clonotype was found a few times. The V gene is TRBV4-3, the J gene TRBJ2-5; D might be TRBD1 (5 bases). Trimming stripped 0 bases from V and 7 bases from J, with 24 bases between. This CDR3 comprises 18 residues. Germline V gene data show CDR1 as LGHNA and CDR2 as YSLEER. The CDR3 is CASSQDVVRAAGPGTQYF. The CDR3 DNA follows: TGCGCCAGCAGCCAAGATGTTGTCAGGGCAGCCGGACCGGGGACCCAGTACTTC.

This clonotype was seen more than once but under ten times. J is TRBJ2-1 and V is TRBV4-2; TRBD2 agrees at 7 bases. Germline CDR1 is LGHNA and CDR2 is YNFKEQ. With 3 bases clipped from V and 4 bases from J, the junction kept 15 bases outside the gene matches. The CDR3 is made up of 18 amino acids. CDR3 sequence reads: CASSQRDGGDPNYNEQFF. CDR3 in DNA: TGTGCCAGCAGCCAGAGAGATGGGGGGGACCCCAATTACAATGAGCAGTTCTTC.

This clonotype appeared many times. The chain recombines TRBV7-2 with TRBJ2-5; 8 nucleotides match TRBD1. Trimming took 4 bases from V and 4 from J; bases not matched to a gene: 17. There are 18 residues in the CDR3. CDR1 and CDR2 from the germline V gene are SGHTA and FQGNSA. The CDR3 bases are TGTGCCAGCAGCTCAGGTTTCCCCATCACCAGGGGGCGAGAGACCCAGTACTTC. Protein: CASSSGFPITRGRETQYF.

The CDR3 here is CASSLTKYEQYF. CDR3 bases: TGTGCCAGCAGTTTAACCAAGTACGAGCAGTACTTC. The chain uses TRBV28 and TRBJ2-7, with no clear D. The CDR3 runs 12 residues. Deletions cut 2 bases from V and 4 bases from J, with 6 bases between. Germline V CDR1 and CDR2: MDHEN, SYDVKM.

The sample holds many counts of this clonotype. The rearrangement joins TRBV28 to TRBJ2-5; TRBD1 matches at 11 bases. The trim removed 3 bases at V and 1 base at J, leaving 4 bases unmatched. CDR1 is MDHEN and CDR2 is SYDVKM in the germline V gene. The CDR3 totals 16 residues. The CDR3 DNA reads as TGTGCCAGCAGTTTGGAGGGGACAGGGGGCCAAGAGACCCAGTACTTC. It is translated as CASSLEGTGGQETQYF.